This passage covers 27 T cell receptor beta chains from one sample sequenced in a study of cytomegalovirus exposure and HLA in healthy donors. Use of 60 Vbeta and 13 Jbeta primers characterized the PCR. The repertoire was sequenced with immunoSEQ multiplex PCR; TCRdb's copy has only in-frame clones and lacks some. The sample lists around 150,000 clones; roughly 78% were seen once. The sequencing input was PBMCs. Receptors originate from a man in his forties in good health and CMV-seropositive.

Remarks on this clone: At one end, the junction sequence differs from germline, possibly due to a read error. The J gene is TRBJ2-7, the V gene TRBV28; the D gene is possibly TRBD2 (5 bases). CDR3 length: 14 amino acids. Germline lookup yields CDR1 MDHEN and CDR2 SYDVKM. The CDR3 sequence is CAAPPRASSHEQYF. DNA for the CDR3: TGTGCCGCCCCCCCCCGGGCTAGCTCCCACGAGCAGTACTTC.

This clone came up a few times. V gene TRBV15 combines with J gene TRBJ1-2; a possible D gene is TRBD1 (5 bases). The ends were cut back, 6 bases at V and 8 bases at J, with 16 bases in the middle. CDR1 and CDR2 (germline): LNHNV, YYDKDF (reference sequence). CDR3 length equals 13 residues. CDR3: CATSRVGAEGYTF. In DNA form, the CDR3 reads TGTGCCACCAGTCGGGTAGGGGCCGAGGGCTACACCTTC.

The chain links TRBV12-5 to TRBJ1-1; D is unresolved. The CDR3 runs to 13 residues. V was pared by 5 bases and J by 1 base, with 8 bases between. Germline CDR1 is LGHNT and CDR2 is FRNRAP. This chain's CDR3 is CASGTEPNTEAFF. In nucleotides, the CDR3 is TGTGCTAGTGGTACAGAACCGAACACTGAAGCTTTCTTT.

The CDR3 region has the DNA TGTGCCAGCAGTTCCCCAGCGGGACAGGGCAATGAAAAACTGTTTTTT. Translating gives CASSSPAGQGNEKLFF. This rearrangement joins TRBV28 to TRBJ1-4, with TRBD1 matching over 9 bases. This CDR3 spans 16 amino acids. The germline V gene encodes CDR1 MDHEN and CDR2 SYDVKM. V trimming: 4 bases; J trimming: 5 bases; junction bases outside the gene matches: 8.

The CDR3, as DNA: TGTGCCAGCAGCTTGGGAGGGGACTTTGAAGCTTTCTTT. It yields the protein CASSLGGDFEAFF. V is TRBV5-5 and J is TRBJ1-1, with TRBD1 as a possible D gene (5 bases). The CDR3 is 13 amino acids. The germline V gene encodes CDR1 SGHKS and CDR2 YYEKEE (reference sequence). The germline V and J ends were trimmed by 0 bases and 7 bases, with 10 bases remaining between them.

This rearrangement joins TRBV2 to TRBJ1-1, with D hard to call. The V gene's germline CDR1 is SNHLY and CDR2 FYNNEI. The CDR3 has 11 amino acids. V lost 7 bases and J 1 base, leaving 4 bases between the germline ends. For the CDR3, the DNA is TGTGCCAGCAAACAGAACACTGAAGCTTTCTTT. It specifies CASKQNTEAFF.

This chain uses TRBV18 with TRBJ2-5, with TRBD1 matching over 7 bases. Germline CDR1 reads KGHSH; CDR2 reads LQKENI. CDR3 length equals 13 residues. Trimming removed 4 bases from V and 3 bases from J; junction bases left unmatched: 2. The CDR3 coding sequence is TGTGCCAGCTCACTGCAGGGGGAAGAGACCCAGTACTTC. It specifies CASSLQGEETQYF.

The chain uses TRBV27 and TRBJ2-2; maybe TRBD1 (5 bases). The CDR3 loop spans 16 amino acids. Trimming shortened V by 3 bases and J by 1 base, and 12 bases separated the two germline ends. The germline gives CDR1 MNHEY, CDR2 SMNVEV (reference sequence). CDR3 region: CASSFYGQGNTGELFF. Written as DNA, the CDR3 is TGTGCCAGCAGTTTTTACGGGCAGGGGAACACCGGGGAGCTGTTTTTT.

This chain uses TRBV19 with TRBJ1-6, with a weak D call TRBD1 (6 bases). The CDR3 loop spans 12 amino acids. Trimming took 6 bases from V and 8 from J, leaving 8 bases between them. Looked up from germline, CDR1 is LNHDA and CDR2 is SQIVND (reference sequence). The CDR3 loop reads CASRYRDSPLHF. The CDR3 DNA reads TGTGCCAGTAGATACAGGGATTCACCCCTCCACTTT.

This clone has a handful of counts. This chain connects TRBV11-2 to TRBJ2-7; tentatively, D is TRBD2 (6 bases). From germline, CDR1 is SGHAT and CDR2 FQNNGV. Trimming took 1 base from V and 0 from J, leaving 10 bases between them. The length of the CDR3 is 15 residues. The CDR3 DNA sequence: TGTGCCAGCAGCTTAGTGGGACTCATCTCCTACGAGCAGTACTTC. Its protein is CASSLVGLISYEQYF.

CDR3 in amino acids: CASSVQGANTEAFF. The CDR3 region has the DNA TGTGCCAGCAGCGTACAGGGGGCGAACACTGAAGCTTTCTTT. The gene calls are TRBV9 and TRBJ1-1; 8 nucleotides line up with TRBD1. The germline CDR1 and CDR2 sequences are SGDLS and YYNGEE. This CDR3 is built from 14 residues. The J segment lost 1 base and the V segment lost 1 base, leaving 0 bases of the junction unmatched.

Here the CDR3 reads CAWQNTGELFF. CDR3 coding DNA: TGTGCCTGGCAAAACACCGGGGAGCTGTTTTTT. The genes are TRBV30 and TRBJ2-2, with D unclear. Germline CDR1 reads GTSNPN; CDR2 reads SVGIG (reference sequence). The CDR3 is 11 amino acids. Deletions cut 5 bases from V and 2 bases from J, with 3 bases between.

This chain uses TRBV4-1 with TRBJ1-3; D is undetermined. This CDR3 contains 15 residues. Between the trimmed V and J ends, which lost 0 bases and 7 bases, there was a span of 13 bases. CDR1 is MGHRA and CDR2 is YSYEKL in the germline V gene. The CDR3 region is CASSQDTPKYNTIYF. DNA of the CDR3: TGCGCCAGCAGCCAAGATACACCAAAGTATAACACCATATATTTT.

This CDR3 reads CASRRSAQGSTEAFF. In DNA form, the CDR3 reads TGCGCCAGCAGAAGGTCGGCCCAGGGGTCCACTGAAGCTTTCTTT. The chain has TRBV10-2 and TRBJ1-1; a weak D match, TRBD1 (6 bases). The germline V gene has CDR1 WSHSY and CDR2 SAAADI. Between the trimmed V and J ends, which lost 6 bases and 4 bases, there was a span of 18 bases. CDR3 size: 15 residues.

Only a few counts were recorded for this clone. The rearrangement uses TRBV29-1 and TRBJ2-7; no clear D. V lost 1 base to trimming and J lost 4 bases, with 5 bases between them. CDR1 and CDR2 from the germline V gene are SQVTM and ANQGSEA. This CDR3 spans 11 amino acids. The CDR3 nucleotides are TGCAGCGTTGAAGTAGCTTACGAGCAGTACTTC. Its protein is CSVEVAYEQYF.

CDR3 nucleotide sequence: TGTGCCAGCAGTAGCTCGGCGGGGGACACTGAAGCTTTCTTT. Translation gives CASSSSAGDTEAFF. This chain connects TRBV6-5 to TRBJ1-1, with a weak D call TRBD1 (5 bases). This CDR3 has 14 amino acids. Germline lookup yields CDR1 MNHEY and CDR2 SVGAGI. V was cut by 5 bases and J by 3 bases, with 13 bases left in between.

The rearrangement joins TRBV7-9 to TRBJ1-6; TRBD1 agrees at 7 bases. This CDR3 has 14 residues. Germline CDR1 reads SEHNR; CDR2 reads FQNEAQ (reference sequence). Losses at the gene ends were 8 bases for V and 6 bases for J; bases not matched to a gene: 7. CDR3: CASRMTGSNSPLHF. CDR3 nucleotide sequence: TGTGCCAGCCGAATGACAGGGAGTAATTCACCCCTCCACTTT.

This chain uses TRBV28 with TRBJ1-1; D perhaps matches TRBD1 (6 bases). V lost 7 bases, J lost 2 bases, and 17 bases lay in between. The CDR3 loop spans 15 amino acids. The germline V gene encodes CDR1 MDHEN and CDR2 SYDVKM. The CDR3 DNA sequence: TGTGCCAGCAAGGCCAGGGGAGCCCGTAACACTGAAGCTTTCTTT. Translated, it gives CASKARGARNTEAFF.

The V gene is TRBV27, the J gene TRBJ1-2, with D tentatively TRBD1 (5 bases). The V gene lost 5 bases and the J gene lost 5 bases, with 21 bases spanning the gap. This CDR3 contains 16 residues. Germline CDR1 and CDR2: MNHEY and SMNVEV (reference sequence). CDR3 DNA sequence: TGTGCCAGCAGTGCCTCGGTAGGGGAAGTAGGGTATGGCTACACCTTC. Its protein product is CASSASVGEVGYGYTF.

The V and J genes are TRBV5-1 and TRBJ1-1; D not resolved. The CDR3 covers 15 residues. Per germline, CDR1 SGHRS and CDR2 YFSETQ. The V end was cut by 8 bases, the J end by 3 bases, with 20 bases between. The CDR3 nucleotides read TGCGCCAGTAGCCTAGATGTCCCCCCAGACACTGAAGCTTTCTTT. It codes for CASSLDVPPDTEAFF.

The chain recombines TRBV6-1 with TRBJ2-1; 12 bases map to TRBD2. The CDR3 contains 16 residues. Germline V CDR1 and CDR2: MNHNS, SASEGT. J was trimmed by 2 bases and V by 4 bases; bases with no gene match: 3. The CDR3 loop is CASSARTSGAYNEQFF. CDR3 sequence (DNA): TGTGCCAGCAGTGCCCGGACTAGCGGGGCCTACAATGAGCAGTTCTTC.

The CDR3 region has the DNA TGCAGTGTTCACAGGGGCTATGAGCAGTTCTTC. Translation: CSVHRGYEQFF. The V gene is TRBV20-1, the J gene TRBJ2-1; 7 bases are shared with TRBD1. The CDR3 length is 11 residues. CDR1 is DFQATT and CDR2 is SNEGSKA in the germline V gene (reference sequence). After removal of 7 bases from V and 8 bases from J, the junction contained 5 bases not matched to a gene.

The genes are TRBV10-1 and TRBJ2-2; a weak D match, TRBD1 (5 bases). There are 15 residues in the CDR3. Trimming shortened V by 0 bases and J by 4 bases, and 9 bases separated the two germline ends. Germline values: CDR1 WNHNN, CDR2 SYGVQD (reference sequence). The CDR3 nucleotides are TGCGCCAGCAGTGAGTCGAGCCAGGGCACCGGGGAGCTGTTTTTT. This translates into CASSESSQGTGELFF.

V gene TRBV6-1 combines with J gene TRBJ1-5; 7 positions match TRBD1. Unmatched junction bases numbered 6, after V lost 7 bases and J lost 3 bases. This CDR3 spans 14 amino acids. The germline CDR1 and CDR2 sequences are MNHNS and SASEGT. In DNA, the CDR3 is TGTGCCAGCAAAACAGGGGCCTCCAATCAGCCCCAGCATTTT. Protein product: CASKTGASNQPQHF.

This clone turned up a few times. The V call is TRBV2, the J call TRBJ2-2; 7 positions agree with TRBD2. The CDR3 length is 15 residues. The V gene end was trimmed by 6 bases and the J gene end by 4 bases; junction bases not matched to a gene: 8. Looked up from germline, CDR1 is SNHLY and CDR2 is FYNNEI. The CDR3 is CASRPRERGTGELFF. CDR3 in DNA: TGTGCCAGCAGGCCGCGGGAGAGGGGCACCGGGGAGCTGTTTTTT.

As to this clone: Relative to the germline gene, one junction end is altered; a read error may explain this. The chain combines TRBV5-4 with TRBJ1-1; tentative D call: TRBD1 (5 bases). The germline CDR1 and CDR2 sequences are SGHNT and YYREEE (reference sequence). This CDR3 is 14 amino acids long. CDR3 sequence: CTSSVATANTEAFF. The CDR3 nucleotides are TGTACCAGCAGCGTGGCGACAGCGAACACTGAAGCTTTCTTT.

About this clone: The junction departs from the called germline gene at one end, perhaps through a read error. The CDR3 DNA follows: TGCGCCAACAGCCCGGGACAGCCTAGCACAGATACGCAGTATTTT. Amino acids: CANSPGQPSTDTQYF. This chain links TRBV5-1 with TRBJ2-3; the match to TRBD1 covers 7 bases. From germline, CDR1 is SGHRS and CDR2 YFSETQ. The CDR3 is 15 amino acids.